The present T cell receptor beta chain was sequenced within a study of early T cells in non-severe SARS-CoV-2 infection. Overall study results and limits: VDJdb-based annotation leaned toward anti-spike CD8 responses and missed private and CD4 specificities.

V lost 7 bases and J lost 7, with 19 bases in between. CDR3 size: 15 residues. Per the germline V gene, CDR1 is MNHEY and CDR2 is SMNVEV (reference sequence). Many counts were recorded for this clonotype. Its antigen is as yet unknown. TCRdb re-called the 5' RACE reads with MiXCR, one entry per CDR3 protein. The repertoire includes roughly 20,000 distinct CDR3 sequences, approximately 5.4% of them detected once, and 5.5% to 8% sits in the top ten. The source material was whole blood. The sequence was collected from an adult who was a healthcare worker with PCR-confirmed SARS-CoV-2 infection or an uninfected control (not recorded which). V gene TRBV27 combines with J gene TRBJ1-4; possibly TRBD1 for D (5 bases). The CDR3 region is CASTILQGDSEKLFF. In DNA form, the CDR3 reads TGTGCCAGCACTATTCTCCAGGGAGATTCTGAAAAACTGTTTTTT.